What follows are 20 T cell receptor beta chains derived from one specimen sequenced in a study of CD8 T cells in ankylosing spondylitis. TCRdb re-called the 5' RACE reads with MiXCR, one entry per CDR3 protein. This sample has about 130,000 distinct CDR3 sequences, with approximately 6.8% found just once. Material for sequencing was blood, either unsorted or a sorted T cell fraction (not recorded which). The receptor source for this set is a male donor with ankylosing spondylitis or in good health (not recorded which).

Details on this clonotype: A much larger clonotype is one base distant, so this may be a read error. V gene TRBV20-1 combines with J gene TRBJ2-1; the match to TRBD2 covers 10 bases. CDR1 DFQATT and CDR2 SNEGSKA come from the germline V gene (reference sequence). The CDR3 length is 14 residues. CDR3 sequence: CSPSTGTSVGERFF. CDR3 nucleotide sequence: TGCAGTCCATCAACCGGGACTAGCGTGGGGGAGCGGTTCTTC.

This clonotype has at least ten counts. This rearrangement joins TRBV20-1 to TRBJ2-3; 10 nucleotides align to TRBD2. Germline V gives CDR1 DFQATT, CDR2 SNEGSKA (reference sequence). Trimming took 0 bases from V and 2 from J; bases not matched to a gene: 11. The length of the CDR3 is 18 residues. The CDR3 reads CSAREASGGARDTDTQYF. The CDR3 DNA follows: TGCAGTGCTAGAGAAGCCAGCGGGGGGGCCCGGGACACAGATACGCAGTATTTT.

This clonotype was counted at least ten times. The chain combines TRBV7-2 with TRBJ2-2; D is unclear. Germline CDR1 SGHTA, CDR2 FQGNSA. CDR3 length: 15 amino acids. With 5 bases removed from V and 7 bases from J, the gap between germline ends came to 17 bases. The CDR3: CASSQSGSGRGELFF. The CDR3 bases are TGTGCCAGCAGCCAGAGTGGTTCGGGTCGCGGGGAGCTGTTTTTT.

This clonotype was seen many times. The rearrangement uses TRBV2 and TRBJ1-2; D ambiguous. Trimming removed 3 bases from V and 6 bases from J, with 11 bases in between. The germline CDR1 and CDR2 sequences are SNHLY and FYNNEI. The CDR3 is 13 residues long. Here the CDR3 DNA reads TGTGCCAGCAGTGAGAGTCCGGGAGATGGCTACACCTTC. Amino acids: CASSESPGDGYTF.

This clonotype has a count of ten or more. The chain is built from TRBV30 and TRBJ1-6; TRBD1 might be the D (5 bases). CDR3 length: 13 amino acids. Germline-derived CDR1 and CDR2 are GTSNPN and SVGIG (reference sequence). Trimming removed 4 bases from V and 9 bases from J, with 13 bases in between. The CDR3 DNA follows: TGTGCCTGGAAAAGAGGGGATCGTTCACCCCTCCACTTT. It codes for CAWKRGDRSPLHF.

This clonotype was detected many times. This chain uses TRBV5-1 with TRBJ2-7, with D hard to call. The germline gives CDR1 SGHRS, CDR2 YFSETQ. Deletions cut 3 bases from V and 3 bases from J, with 10 bases between. The CDR3 length is 13 residues. The chain's CDR3 is CASSSQVGYEQYF. The CDR3 DNA is TGCGCCAGCAGCTCTCAGGTAGGCTACGAGCAGTACTTC. Complete variable domain (other parts from reference TRBV5-1 and TRBJ2-7): KAGVTQTPRYLIKTRGQQVTLSCSPISGHRSVSWYQQTPGQGLQFLFEYFSETQRNKGNFPGRFSGRQFSNSRSEMNVSTLELGDSALYLCASSSQVGYEQYFGPGTRLTVT.

Of note for this clonotype: A single base separates this from a much larger clone, so it may be a read error. The chain is built from TRBV20-1 and TRBJ1-2; 7 bases fit TRBD1. The CDR3 sequence is 12 residues long. From germline, CDR1 is DFQATT and CDR2 SNEGSKA (reference sequence). The CDR3 loop is CSAPDREGGSTF. CDR3 bases: TGCAGTGCCCCAGACAGGGAGGGTGGCTCCACCTTC.

This clonotype was picked up many times. The rearrangement links TRBV6-2 or TRBV6-3 to TRBJ1-2; no firm D call. The CDR3 spans 15 residues. Germline V gene data show CDR1 as MNHEY and CDR2 as SVGEGT. V dropped 2 bases and J dropped 6 bases, with 16 bases sitting between them. The CDR3 spells CASSYPGGTTNGYTF. CDR3 nucleotides: TGTGCCAGCAGTTACCCGGGTGGAACTACTAATGGCTACACCTTC.

This clonotype has a count of ten or more. The V and J genes are TRBV9 and TRBJ2-3, with 13 bases matching TRBD2. This CDR3 is built from 16 residues. Germline V lookup: CDR1 SGDLS, CDR2 YYNGEE. V was pared by 9 bases and J by 1 base, with 8 bases of the junction left unmatched. CDR3 bases: TGTGCCACTTACCCGGGACTAGCGGGACGCACAGATACGCAGTATTTT. It is translated as CATYPGLAGRTDTQYF.

This clonotype was counted at least ten times. The rearrangement uses TRBV7-9 and TRBJ1-2; D remains unclear. V lost 10 bases and J 8 bases, leaving 23 bases between the germline ends. This CDR3 comprises 14 residues. The V gene's germline CDR1 is SEHNR and CDR2 FQNEAQ (reference sequence). This chain's CDR3 is CATTLVGGPGGYTF. CDR3 in DNA: TGTGCCACCACTCTAGTAGGAGGCCCAGGCGGCTACACCTTC.

The CDR3 loop reads CSARDIGQGNYEQYF. CDR3 bases: TGCAGTGCTAGAGATATTGGTCAGGGGAACTACGAGCAGTACTTC. V usage is TRBV20-1 and J usage is TRBJ2-7, with D possibly matching TRBD1 (6 bases). The length of the CDR3 is 15 residues. Germline assignment: CDR1 DFQATT and CDR2 SNEGSKA (reference sequence). V shed 0 bases and J shed 3 bases, with 15 bases lying between them.

This clonotype was seen repeatedly, ten times or more. The chain combines TRBV10-3 with TRBJ1-1, with 7 bases lining up with TRBD1. The germline CDR1 and CDR2 sequences are ENHRY and SYGVKD. Trimming took 11 bases from V and 1 from J; bases not matched to a gene: 7. The length of the CDR3 is 13 residues. The chain's CDR3 is CASGQEQNTEAFF. DNA of the CDR3: TGTGCCTCCGGACAGGAACAGAACACTGAAGCTTTCTTT.

At least ten counts were recorded for this clonotype. The J gene is TRBJ1-2, the V gene TRBV5-5; maybe TRBD1 (6 bases). Trimming removed 4 bases from V and 4 bases from J, with 17 bases in between. Germline V gene lookup returns CDR1 SGHKS and CDR2 YYEKEE (reference sequence). CDR3 size: 15 residues. CDR3 sequence (DNA): TGTGCCAGCAGCACGGACGGGGGCGAGGGCTATGGCTACACCTTC. Amino acids: CASSTDGGEGYGYTF.

This clonotype was seen many times. This sequence joins TRBV6-5 and TRBJ2-1; D not certain. The germline V gene encodes CDR1 MNHEY and CDR2 SVGAGI. The length of the CDR3 is 14 residues. V was cut by 2 bases and J by 6 bases, with 11 bases left in between. This chain's CDR3 is CASSYADKPNEQFF. CDR3 coding DNA: TGTGCCAGCAGTTACGCCGACAAACCCAATGAGCAGTTCTTC.

This clonotype was counted at least ten times. The V call is TRBV3-1, the J call TRBJ2-1, with TRBD2 as a possible D gene (6 bases). CDR1 is LGHDT, CDR2 YNNKEL, per germline (reference sequence). The CDR3 has 13 residues. V lost 8 bases and J 5 bases, leaving 13 bases between the germline ends. CDR3: CASGLEGHNEQFF. The DNA for the CDR3 is TGTGCCAGCGGACTGGAGGGGCACAATGAGCAGTTCTTC.

This clonotype was detected many times. CDR3 amino acids: CASSLGQPVKQFF. As DNA, the CDR3 is TGTGCCAGCAGCTTAGGACAGCCGGTGAAGCAGTTCTTC. The J gene is TRBJ2-1, the V gene TRBV5-4; tentative D call: TRBD1 (6 bases). Deletions cut 2 bases from V and 11 bases from J, with 14 bases between. The CDR3 is made up of 13 amino acids. Germline V lookup: CDR1 SGHNT, CDR2 YYREEE (reference sequence).

This clonotype was detected ten times or more. The CDR3 DNA follows: TGCAGCATAACCGGGACGGCTAATGAAAAACTGTTTTTT. Translating it yields CSITGTANEKLFF. The rearrangement links TRBV29-1 to TRBJ1-4; tentatively, D is TRBD1 (5 bases). CDR3 length: 13 residues. Germline V gene lookup returns CDR1 SQVTM and CDR2 ANQGSEA. Trimming left V 8 bases short and J 3 bases short, with 13 bases between.

This clonotype was found a few times. The rearrangement links TRBV7-2 to TRBJ2-3; D is ambiguous. V was trimmed by 5 bases and J by 5 bases, leaving 8 bases between them. The CDR3 extends over 12 amino acids. Germline CDR1 is SGHTA and CDR2 is FQGNSA. This chain's CDR3 is CASSGVRDTQYF. The CDR3 DNA follows: TGTGCCAGCAGCGGGGTACGAGATACGCAGTATTTT.

This clonotype has ten or more counts. The V and J genes are TRBV7-9 and TRBJ2-5; 10 bases fit TRBD1. This CDR3 spans 15 amino acids. J was trimmed by 4 bases and V by 4 bases; bases with no gene match: 6. CDR1 SEHNR and CDR2 FQNEAQ come from the germline V gene (reference sequence). CDR3 coding DNA: TGTGCCAGCAGCTCGGGACAGGGGAGAGGAGAGACCCAGTACTTC. It encodes CASSSGQGRGETQYF.

At least ten counts were recorded for this clonotype. The chain recombines TRBV7-6 with TRBJ2-1, with 9 bases identical to TRBD2. This CDR3 spans 16 amino acids. Germline loops: CDR1 SGHVS, CDR2 FNYEAQ. V trimming: 4 bases; J trimming: 6 bases; junction bases outside the gene matches: 10. The CDR3 here is CASSSISGSPLNEQFF. CDR3 nucleotides: TGTGCCAGCAGCTCCATTAGCGGGAGCCCTCTCAATGAGCAGTTCTTC.